This T cell receptor beta chain was observed in a study of memory CD8 T cells in hepatitis C reinfection (dated by TCRdb to 2017 to 2019). In terms of the full investigation: Two consecutive HCV infections were spontaneously resolved by three donors, whereas a primary infection was cleared by two donors who then became chronically infected after reinfection. HCV reinfection was defined as a positive HCV RNA test following two negative tests taken at least 60 days apart. The study tracked the TCR beta repertoire of virus-specific CD8 T cells longitudinally across an HCV reinfection episode in five donors. In the reinfection study, participants who had previously resolved an HCV infection were followed up every 3 months. Between about 2008 and 2012, five reinfection cases that had stored pre-reinfection samples were identified. Late or post reinfection samples were collected 12 to 24 weeks after reinfection was detected.

This clone has just one count. Its antigen remains unidentified. The record has no base qualities; no much larger clone is one base away. Libraries came from the immunoSEQ multiplex PCR assay. Genomic DNA was extracted from the sorted cells, and the TCR beta V, D and J regions were sequenced using the automated high-throughput method of Adaptive Biotechnologies. A two-step, bias-controlled multiplex PCR was used to amplify the CDR3 regions. An Illumina instrument was used to sequence the amplified TCR beta libraries. The authors' pipeline ran thus. The demultiplexed reads were processed to cut down on amplification and sequencing bias, and the IMGT database was used to assign CDR3 sequences to gene families. ImmunoSEQ software version 2.0 was used to analyze repertoire data. Out-of-frame sequences and sequences containing stop codons in the CDR3 were removed from the clonotype lists. Clonotypes with a frequency below 0.01% were excluded because such clonotypes corresponded to less than one cell. To get richness, observed richness was divided by input cell number, while evenness came from dividing Shannon entropy by log observed richness. Simpson diversity and Morisita-Horn overlap indices were used to quantify repertoire diversity and similarity between time points. Each clonotype was placed into one of four groups: dominant (>1%), sub-dominant (0.5-0.99%), low abundance (0.1-0.49%) or lowest abundance (<0.1%). The germline index was obtained by subtracting total nucleotide additions from total CDR3 length and then dividing the result by total CDR3 length. TCRdb limited this immuneACCESS table to in-frame rearrangements with V and J called. A share of clones is missing; checked studies link under half to unresolved V genes, and the rest is unexplained. V, J and clone size were drawn from that table, and D and trimming were deduced from the DNA. The sample table lists approximately 46,000 clones, 85% to 90% of them with a count of one. 0.72% of the sample rests with the top ten.

Per the publication, the time point label means: late/post reinfection, 12 to 24 weeks after detection. The sorted cells were sequenced directly ex vivo, without any in vitro expansion ahead of TCR sequencing. The donors were people who inject drugs and were enrolled in the Montreal Acute Hepatitis C Cohort Study (HEPCO) in Canada. As controls, total naive CD8 T cells were sorted as viable CD3+ CD8+ CD45RO- cells from a couple of donors at all three reinfection time points. Before sorting, cryopreserved peripheral blood mononuclear cells were thawed, and CD8 T cells were purified from the thawed cells. Negative selection with the MACS CD8+ T cell Isolation Kit was used to enrich CD8 T cells. A BD FACSAria II sorter with FACSDiva software was used for cell sorting, and FlowJo was used for data analysis. General study outcomes and caveats: Because the study included only a few donors, definitive conclusions about public clonotypes linked to secondary clearance could not be reached.

For CDR1 and CDR2, the germline V gene (reference sequence) lists SGHNT and YYREEE. For this chain, trimming is 0 bases at the V end and 6 bases at the J end, and the number of junction bases without a gene match is 4. Including the terminal cysteine and phenylalanine, the CDR3 comprises 17 residues. Only the CDR3 DNA stays, 51 bases, in frame from base 1. The chain is made from TRBV5-4 and TRBJ2-3; 16 nucleotides in the junction match TRBD2. This TCR was recovered from a man younger than 35 with hepatitis C virus infection. The sample comprised naive CD8+ T cells sorted from blood. Per the publication, the cell subset or site label means: total naive CD8+CD45RO- T cells. The bases are TGTGCCAGCAGCTTGGAGGGACTAGCGGGAGGGCCGGATACGCAGTATTTT. This translates into CASSLEGLAGGPDTQYF.